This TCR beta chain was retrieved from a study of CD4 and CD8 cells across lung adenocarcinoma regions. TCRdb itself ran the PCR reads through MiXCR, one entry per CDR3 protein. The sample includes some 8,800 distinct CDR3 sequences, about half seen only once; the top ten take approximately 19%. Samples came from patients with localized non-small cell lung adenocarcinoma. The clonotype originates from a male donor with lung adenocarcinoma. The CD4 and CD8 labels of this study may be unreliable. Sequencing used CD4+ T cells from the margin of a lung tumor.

The CDR3 coding sequence is TGTGCCAGCAGCCGATTCACTAGCGCTGACTACAATGAGCAGTTCTTC. This gives the protein CASSRFTSADYNEQFF. The chain joins TRBV14 to TRBJ2-1, with 7 bases fitting TRBD2. The junction had 9 bases not matched to a gene; V was cut back by 4 bases and J by 3 bases. This CDR3 comprises 16 residues. The V gene's germline CDR1 is SGHDN and CDR2 FVKESK. Full variable domain (rest looked up from reference TRBV14 and TRBJ2-1): EAGVTQFPSHSVIEKGQTVTLRCDPISGHDNLYWYRRVMGKEIKFLLHFVKESKQDESGMPNNRFLAERTGGTYSTLKVQPAELEDSGVYFCASSRFTSADYNEQFFGPGTRLTVL.